Included here is one T cell receptor (beta chain) sequence, with context. Its specificity is unknown. This sample stems from a study of T cell responses to AZD1222 COVID-19 vaccine. Study observations and caveats: Per reports, nearly half of all spike-specific TCRs target regions that are unmutated in variants. Repertoire collection took place solely once the T cell response had peaked.

Sequenced by immunoSEQ multiplex PCR; TCRdb stores in-frame clones only, minus some. Among more than 140,000 clones listed, about 87% were seen once. The sequence derives from an adult in good health. Sequencing used peripheral blood, obtained on day 0 of MenACWY control vaccination.

CDR3 coding DNA: TGTGCCAGCAGTTCTGGTGTATCGGTTGGGTATTTT. This encodes CASSSGVSVGYF. The chain couples TRBV12-3 or TRBV12-4 to TRBJ2-3; D not certain. Trimming took off 4 bases at V and 14 bases at J, with 16 bases between the two ends. This CDR3 is built from 12 residues.